The 8 T cell receptor beta chains presented below share a single source sample, sequenced in a study of control samples from healthy donors and cancer patients. TCRdb's copy holds only in-frame clones and misses some; the assay was immunoSEQ multiplex PCR. Counted here are under 200,000 clones, over 90% occurring once; the ten biggest clones make up about 0.94%. The material sequenced was blood. These receptors originate from a woman in her 30s in good health.

The rearrangement joins TRBV27 to TRBJ2-5, with 9 bases identical to TRBD1. This CDR3 comprises 15 residues. V shed 4 bases, J shed 3 bases, and the junction held 6 bases outside the gene matches. Per germline, CDR1 MNHEY and CDR2 SMNVEV (reference sequence). In DNA, the CDR3 is TGTGCCAGCAGTTCCTTGGGACAGGGAGAAGAGACCCAGTACTTC. Its protein is CASSSLGQGEETQYF.

The chain employs TRBV5-1 and TRBJ1-1, with D perhaps matching TRBD1 (6 bases). CDR1 SGHRS and CDR2 YFSETQ come from the germline V gene. Trimming shortened V by 4 bases and J by 0 bases, and 13 bases separated the two germline ends. This CDR3 has 15 amino acids. This CDR3 is CASSPMGAMNTEAFF. The DNA for the CDR3 is TGCGCCAGCAGCCCGATGGGGGCAATGAACACTGAAGCTTTCTTT.

CDR3 loop: CASSRNRESPLHF. The CDR3 nucleotides are TGTGCCAGCAGCCGAAACAGGGAATCACCCCTCCACTTT. This chain connects TRBV3-1 (or the pseudogene TRBV3-2) to TRBJ1-6; D possibly corresponds to TRBD1 (6 bases). Trimming took 4 bases from V and 10 from J, leaving 11 bases between them. Germline CDR1 and CDR2: LGHDT and YNNKEL (reference sequence). This CDR3 is built from 13 residues.

This rearrangement joins TRBV14 to TRBJ1-4; D gene unclear. Germline-derived CDR1 and CDR2 are SGHDN and FVKESK. CDR3 size: 12 residues. V was trimmed by 2 bases and J by 13 bases, leaving 11 bases between them. CDR3 coding DNA: TGTGCCAGCAGCCAAAGAGTGACTCCACTGTTTTTT. This sequence encodes CASSQRVTPLFF.

The chain's CDR3 is CASRVCPGPISNQPQHF. CDR3 nucleotides: TGTGCCAGCAGAGTTTGCCCGGGACCGATTAGCAATCAGCCCCAGCATTTT. This chain connects TRBV7-3 to TRBJ1-5, with D perhaps matching TRBD1 (5 bases). Trimming took off 6 bases at V and 0 bases at J, with 18 bases between the two ends. Germline CDR1 and CDR2: SGHTA and FQGTGA. The CDR3 is 17 amino acids.

The rearrangement links TRBV6-5 to TRBJ1-5; D perhaps matches TRBD1 (6 bases). Germline CDR1 and CDR2: MNHEY and SVGAGI. Trimming left V 6 bases short and J 0 bases short, with 9 bases between. CDR3 length equals 14 residues. CDR3 nucleotide sequence: TGTGCCAGCAGGACGACAGGTAGCAATCAGCCCCAGCATTTT. Protein product: CASRTTGSNQPQHF.

The chain uses TRBV10-2 and TRBJ1-1; TRBD1 matches at 7 bases. The CDR3 is made up of 15 amino acids. Germline V gene lookup returns CDR1 WSHSY and CDR2 SAAADI. The J segment lost 0 bases and the V segment lost 5 bases, leaving 6 bases of the junction unmatched. The DNA of the CDR3 is TGCGCCAGCAGTCCCAGACAGGGCATGAACACTGAAGCTTTCTTT. As protein: CASSPRQGMNTEAFF.

This chain links TRBV24-1 with TRBJ2-6; unclear D gene. Trimming removed 3 bases from V and 1 base from J, with 3 bases in between. Germline CDR1 is KGHDR and CDR2 is SFDVKD. This CDR3 spans 14 amino acids. For the CDR3, the DNA is TGTGCCACCAGTGATGCTTCTGGGGCCAACGTCCTGACTTTC. This sequence encodes CATSDASGANVLTF.